The T cell receptor (beta chain) described here comes from a study of blood T cells in healthy people across ages. The second PCR ran roughly 6 to 11 cycles with a sample-barcoded 5' primer and J-beta primers. TCRdb ran MiXCR on the 5' RACE reads and lists one entry per CDR3 protein. The sample lists under 2 million distinct CDR3 sequences, about 35% occurring once. Donors ranged from roughly 6 to 100 years old and were healthy Caucasians in Russia. The V gene's germline CDR1 is SGHVS and CDR2 FQNEAQ. The CDR3 has 18 amino acids. Germline trimming cut 2 bases from V and 0 bases from J; bases unmatched to any gene: 10. Study-level results: As naive T cell percentage varied, TCR beta diversity correlated strongly with it. Getting older went along with TCR beta diversity per million T cells dropping roughly linearly. Estimated diversity that came from one million T cells was considered an underestimate.

On this clonotype: What it recognizes is unknown.

Sequencing used blood. The chain is built from TRBV7-8 and TRBJ2-3; TRBD2 aligns across 8 bases. The receptor was derived from a woman younger than 45 in good health. The CDR3 coding sequence is TGTGCCAGCAGCTTAAGGGTTAGCGGGGCGCCTAGCACAGATACGCAGTATTTT. Translated, it gives CASSLRVSGAPSTDTQYF.